This T cell receptor beta chain is from a study of early T cells in non-severe SARS-CoV-2 infection. The germline gives CDR1 SEHNR, CDR2 FQNEAQ (reference sequence). Between the trimmed V and J ends, which lost 1 base and 2 bases, there was a span of 11 bases. CDR3 length equals 16 residues. Unique molecular identifiers were affixed to single, distinct cDNA molecules. TCRdb ran MiXCR on the 5' RACE reads and lists one entry per CDR3 protein. In the table there are about 64,000 distinct CDR3 sequences, 11% of which are singletons. Sequenced material: whole blood, taken at baseline. This chain connects TRBV7-9 to TRBJ2-2; D is ambiguous. This receptor was obtained from an adult who was a healthcare worker with PCR-confirmed SARS-CoV-2 infection or an uninfected control (not recorded which). CDR3 residues: CASSLGVRRNTGELFF. CDR3 sequence (DNA): TGTGCCAGCAGCTTAGGGGTGAGGCGAAACACCGGGGAGCTGTTTTTT.